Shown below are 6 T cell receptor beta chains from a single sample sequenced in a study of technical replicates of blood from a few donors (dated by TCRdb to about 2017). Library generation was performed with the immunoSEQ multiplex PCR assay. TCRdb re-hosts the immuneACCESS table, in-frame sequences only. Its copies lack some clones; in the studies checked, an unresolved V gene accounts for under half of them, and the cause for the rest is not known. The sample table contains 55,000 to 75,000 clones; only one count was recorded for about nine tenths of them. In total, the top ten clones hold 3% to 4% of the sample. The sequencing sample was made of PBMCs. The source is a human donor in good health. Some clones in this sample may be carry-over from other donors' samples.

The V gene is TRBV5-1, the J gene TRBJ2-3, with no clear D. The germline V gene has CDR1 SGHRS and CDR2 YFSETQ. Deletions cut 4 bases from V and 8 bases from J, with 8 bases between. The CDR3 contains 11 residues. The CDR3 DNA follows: TGCGCCAGCAGCCAGACGGGTACGCAGTATTTT. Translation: CASSQTGTQYF.

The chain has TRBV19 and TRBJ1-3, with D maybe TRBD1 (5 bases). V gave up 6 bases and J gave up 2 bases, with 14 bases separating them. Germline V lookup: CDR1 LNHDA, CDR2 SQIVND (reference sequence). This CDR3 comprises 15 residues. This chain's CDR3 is CASSSTDTTGNTIYF. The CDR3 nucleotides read TGTGCCAGTAGCTCGACAGATACTACTGGAAACACCATATATTTT.

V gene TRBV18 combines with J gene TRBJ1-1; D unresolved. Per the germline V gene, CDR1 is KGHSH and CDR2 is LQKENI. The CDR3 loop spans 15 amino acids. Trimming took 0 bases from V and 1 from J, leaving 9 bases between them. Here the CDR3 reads CASSPPNGGNTEAFF. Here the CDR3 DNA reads TGTGCCAGCTCACCACCGAATGGAGGGAACACTGAAGCTTTCTTT. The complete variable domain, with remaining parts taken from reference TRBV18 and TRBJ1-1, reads NAGVMQNPRHLVRRRGQEARLRCSPMKGHSHVYWYRQLPEEGLKFMVYLQKENIIDESGMPKERFSAEFPKEGPSILRIQQVVRGDSAAYFCASSPPNGGNTEAFFGQGTRLTVV.

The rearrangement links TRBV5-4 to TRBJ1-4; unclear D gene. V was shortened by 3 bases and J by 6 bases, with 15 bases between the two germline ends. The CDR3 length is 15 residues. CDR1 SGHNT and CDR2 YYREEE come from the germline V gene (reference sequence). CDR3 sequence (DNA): TGTGCCAGCAGCTCGACCCGGGGAAACGATGAAAAACTGTTTTTT. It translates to CASSSTRGNDEKLFF. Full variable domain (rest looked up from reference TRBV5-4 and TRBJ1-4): ETGVTQSPTHLIKTRGQQVTLRCSSQSGHNTVSWYQQALGQGPQFIFQYYREEENGRGNFPPRFSGLQFPNYSSELNVNALELDDSALYLCASSSTRGNDEKLFFGSGTQLSVL.

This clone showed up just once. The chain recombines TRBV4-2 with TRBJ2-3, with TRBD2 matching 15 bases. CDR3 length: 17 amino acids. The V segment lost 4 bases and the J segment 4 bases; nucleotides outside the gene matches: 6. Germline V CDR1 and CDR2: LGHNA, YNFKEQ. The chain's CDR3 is CASSRGLAGGVADTQYF. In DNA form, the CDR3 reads TGTGCCAGCAGCCGGGGACTAGCGGGGGGCGTTGCAGATACGCAGTATTTT.

The CDR3 loop is CASSQGTSGYEQYF. The CDR3 DNA follows: TGCGCCAGCAGCCAAGGGACTAGCGGTTACGAGCAGTACTTC. The V call is TRBV4-3, the J call TRBJ2-7, with 10 bases matching TRBD2. This CDR3 is 14 amino acids long. V shed 1 base, J shed 4 bases, and the junction held 1 base outside the gene matches. In germline, CDR1 is LGHNA, CDR2 YSLEER.